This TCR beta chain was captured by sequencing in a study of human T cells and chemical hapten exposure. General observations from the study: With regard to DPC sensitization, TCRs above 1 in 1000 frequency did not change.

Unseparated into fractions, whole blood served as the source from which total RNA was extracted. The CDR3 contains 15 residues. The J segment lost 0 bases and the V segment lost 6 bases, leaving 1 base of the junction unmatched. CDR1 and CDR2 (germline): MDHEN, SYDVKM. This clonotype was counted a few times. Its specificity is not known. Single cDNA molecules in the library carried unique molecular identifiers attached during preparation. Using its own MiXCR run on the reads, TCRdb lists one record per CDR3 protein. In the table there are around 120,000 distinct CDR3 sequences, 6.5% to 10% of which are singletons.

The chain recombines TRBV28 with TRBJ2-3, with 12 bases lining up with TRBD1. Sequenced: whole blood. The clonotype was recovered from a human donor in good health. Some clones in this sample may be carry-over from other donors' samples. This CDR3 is CASRGQGASTDTQYF. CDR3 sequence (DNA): TGTGCCAGCAGGGGACAGGGGGCGAGCACAGATACGCAGTATTTT.